This passage covers 28 T cell receptor beta chains from one sample sequenced in a study of vaccination and CD4 T cells after COVID-19. TCRdb processed the PCR reads anew with MiXCR; each CDR3 protein has one entry. This repertoire shows around 20,000 distinct CDR3 sequences, under 60% found once; its top ten account for 0.8% to 1%. This specimen consisted of CD4+ T cells from blood, obtained before SARS-CoV-2 vaccination. The receptors stem from a human donor who had recovered from COVID-19.

This clonotype has a handful of counts. The chain joins TRBV20-1 to TRBJ1-5; TRBD1 agrees at 8 bases. The germline V gene has CDR1 DFQATT and CDR2 SNEGSKA (reference sequence). V was pared by 5 bases and J by 4 bases, with 4 bases of the junction left unmatched. There are 13 residues in the CDR3. CDR3 loop: CSASDRGNQPQHF. The CDR3, as DNA: TGCAGTGCTTCCGACAGGGGAAATCAGCCCCAGCATTTT.

The rearrangement joins TRBV7-8 to TRBJ2-5, with D tentatively TRBD1 (6 bases). Germline V gene data show CDR1 as SGHVS and CDR2 as FQNEAQ. The CDR3 has 14 amino acids. V dropped 5 bases and J dropped 5 bases, with 15 bases sitting between them. This CDR3 is CASSRVPGEETQYF. The CDR3 region has the DNA TGTGCCAGCAGCCGAGTCCCAGGGGAGGAGACCCAGTACTTC.

The chain is built from TRBV19 and TRBJ1-2; the D gene is possibly TRBD1 (6 bases). The CDR3 spans 13 residues. Deletions cut 4 bases from V and 5 bases from J, with 11 bases between. Per the germline V gene, CDR1 is LNHDA and CDR2 is SQIVND (reference sequence). In DNA form, the CDR3 reads TGTGCCAGTAGTACCCCGGGGGCATATGGCTACACCTTC. Translation: CASSTPGAYGYTF.

The chain uses TRBV7-9 and TRBJ1-2, with D tentatively TRBD1 (5 bases). V lost 5 bases and J lost 6, with 13 bases in between. The CDR3 runs 13 residues. CDR1 is SEHNR and CDR2 is FQNEAQ in the germline V gene (reference sequence). The CDR3 nucleotides read TGTGCCAGCAGCCCTGGGCTCAGGGATGGCTACACCTTC. Encoded protein: CASSPGLRDGYTF.

This clonotype was found a few times. The chain carries TRBV20-1 and TRBJ1-5, with no clear D. V shed 0 bases and J shed 5 bases, with 8 bases lying between them. This CDR3 is built from 13 residues. Germline CDR1 reads DFQATT; CDR2 reads SNEGSKA (reference sequence). This CDR3 reads CSARDRLDQPQHF. The CDR3 coding sequence is TGCAGTGCTAGAGACAGACTCGATCAGCCCCAGCATTTT.

The CDR3 here is CASSPQGAVYEQYF. CDR3 in DNA: TGTGCCAGCAGCCCCCAGGGGGCCGTCTACGAGCAGTACTTC. This chain links TRBV11-2 with TRBJ2-7; 8 bases fit TRBD1. After removal of 5 bases from V and 3 bases from J, the junction contained 6 bases not matched to a gene. The length of the CDR3 is 14 residues. Germline-derived CDR1 and CDR2 are SGHAT and FQNNGV.

The J gene is TRBJ2-1, the V gene TRBV30; D may be TRBD1 or TRBD2 (7 bases each). This CDR3 has 15 amino acids. Germline values: CDR1 GTSNPN, CDR2 SVGIG (reference sequence). The V gene lost 2 bases and the J gene lost 8 bases, with 19 bases spanning the gap. CDR3 loop: CAWSPPGGGLDEQFF. The CDR3 DNA is TGTGCCTGGAGTCCCCCAGGGGGGGGTTTGGATGAGCAGTTCTTC.

The chain carries TRBV20-1 and TRBJ1-1, with D perhaps matching TRBD1 (6 bases). Trimming cost V 2 bases and J 5 bases, with 9 bases left between them. This CDR3 is built from 12 residues. Germline V gives CDR1 DFQATT, CDR2 SNEGSKA (reference sequence). The CDR3: CSARMDRTEAFF. CDR3 DNA sequence: TGCAGTGCTAGAATGGACAGAACTGAAGCTTTCTTT.

The rearrangement links TRBV6-2 or TRBV6-3 to TRBJ1-5; no definite D call. V was cut by 2 bases and J by 0 bases, with 8 bases left in between. The CDR3 is 15 amino acids. The germline V gene encodes CDR1 MNHEY and CDR2 SVGEGT. The CDR3 DNA reads TGTGCCAGCAGTTACCCGGGGTATAGCAATCAGCCCCAGCATTTT. Its translation is CASSYPGYSNQPQHF.

The chain combines TRBV2 with TRBJ2-1, with 10 nucleotides matching TRBD1. Losses at the gene ends were 7 bases for V and 8 bases for J; bases not matched to a gene: 11. The CDR3 contains 15 residues. Germline CDR1 and CDR2: SNHLY and FYNNEI. In DNA form, the CDR3 reads TGTGCCAGCAATGGAAGGGACAGGGGTAAAGATGAGCAGTTCTTC. Translation gives CASNGRDRGKDEQFF. The variable domain in full, with the rest retrieved from reference TRBV2 and TRBJ2-1, is EPEVTQTPSHQVTQMGQEVILRCVPISNHLYFYWYRQILGQKVEFLVSFYNNEISEKSEIFDDQFSVERPDGSNFTLKIRSTKLEDSAMYFCASNGRDRGKDEQFFGPGTRLTVL.

The chain recombines TRBV28 with TRBJ1-2, with 7 bases fitting TRBD1. In germline, CDR1 is MDHEN, CDR2 SYDVKM. There are 14 residues in the CDR3. Trimming at V came to 6 bases and at J to 4 bases, leaving 8 bases not matched to a gene. The CDR3 here is CASSSWTGTYGYTF. CDR3 coding DNA: TGTGCCAGCAGCTCATGGACAGGCACCTATGGCTACACCTTC.

V gene TRBV19 combines with J gene TRBJ2-3; 10 bases map to TRBD2. Trimming cost V 10 bases and J 4 bases; bases outside gene matches: 11. CDR1 and CDR2 (germline): LNHDA, SQIVND (reference sequence). The CDR3 has 15 residues. The CDR3: CATRPSSGRPDTQYF. The CDR3, as DNA: TGTGCCACCCGGCCTTCTAGCGGGAGACCAGATACGCAGTATTTT. Full variable domain (rest looked up from reference TRBV19 and TRBJ2-3): DGGITQSPKYLFRKEGQNVTLSCEQNLNHDAMYWYRQDPGQGLRLIYYSQIVNDFQKGDIAEGYSVSREKKESFPLTVTSAQKNPTAFYLCATRPSSGRPDTQYFGPGTRLTVL.

The CDR3 reads CSATERGGQRTDTQYF. The DNA of the CDR3 is TGCAGTGCAACGGAGCGGGGGGGACAGCGCACAGATACGCAGTATTTT. This chain connects TRBV20-1 to TRBJ2-3; 10 bases map to TRBD2. The trim removed 6 bases at V and 1 base at J, leaving 10 bases unmatched. Germline V gene data show CDR1 as DFQATT and CDR2 as SNEGSKA (reference sequence). This CDR3 has 16 residues.

This chain uses TRBV7-8 with TRBJ1-2; D is perhaps TRBD1 (6 bases). With 5 bases removed from V and 2 bases from J, the gap between germline ends came to 9 bases. The CDR3 is 13 amino acids. Germline V CDR1 and CDR2: SGHVS, FQNEAQ. This chain's CDR3 is CASSPQGNYGYTF. The DNA of the CDR3 is TGTGCCAGCAGCCCGCAGGGGAACTATGGCTACACCTTC.

This clonotype occurred a few times. V gene TRBV20-1 combines with J gene TRBJ2-7, with D possibly called TRBD1 or TRBD2 (5 bases each). CDR3 length: 11 amino acids. Per the germline V gene, CDR1 is DFQATT and CDR2 is SNEGSKA (reference sequence). V lost 3 bases, J lost 6 bases, and 9 bases lay in between. The CDR3, as DNA: TGCAGTGCTAGGCCCGGGACCGAGCAGTACTTC. It translates to CSARPGTEQYF.

The chain couples TRBV20-1 to TRBJ2-1; D not certain. Germline V lookup: CDR1 DFQATT, CDR2 SNEGSKA (reference sequence). The CDR3 length is 13 residues. The V and J ends lost 2 bases and 10 bases respectively, with 15 bases between them. The CDR3 bases are TGCAGTGCTAGAACGCTAGGTCTTGGAGAGCAGTTCTTC. It is translated as CSARTLGLGEQFF.

The chain carries TRBV7-2 and TRBJ2-2; 7 nucleotides match TRBD2. Germline V lookup: CDR1 SGHTA, CDR2 FQGNSA. There are 15 residues in the CDR3. The junction had 5 bases not matched to a gene; V was cut back by 2 bases and J by 5 bases. CDR3 protein: CASSLIRGGTGELFF. DNA of the CDR3: TGTGCCAGCAGCTTAATTCGGGGAGGGACCGGGGAGCTGTTTTTT.

The genes are TRBV12-5 and TRBJ2-1, with 9 bases identical to TRBD2. Losses at the gene ends were 3 bases for V and 7 bases for J; bases not matched to a gene: 10. CDR3 length equals 16 residues. Germline V gene lookup returns CDR1 LGHNT and CDR2 FRNRAP. This CDR3 is CASGFGGRDSVNEQFF. DNA of the CDR3: TGTGCTAGTGGTTTTGGCGGGAGGGATTCGGTAAATGAGCAGTTCTTC.

The chain links TRBV24-1 to TRBJ2-6, with D perhaps matching TRBD1 or TRBD2 (5 bases each). Per the germline V gene, CDR1 is KGHDR and CDR2 is SFDVKD. This CDR3 spans 18 amino acids. V was cut by 6 bases and J by 0 bases, with 17 bases left in between. CDR3 residues: CATSPPWAGSSGANVLTF. Written as DNA, the CDR3 is TGTGCCACCAGTCCCCCCTGGGCAGGGAGCTCTGGGGCCAACGTCCTGACTTTC.

As to this clonotype: A read error may account for a junction end that differs from germline. This chain joins TRBV20-1 and TRBJ1-3, with D unresolved. The CDR3 covers 14 residues. Germline V lookup: CDR1 DFQATT, CDR2 SNEGSKA (reference sequence). CDR3 sequence reads: CSARDAFSGDTIYF. In nucleotides, the CDR3 is TGCAGTGCTAGAGATGCCTTCTCTGGAGACACCATATATTTT.

This clonotype was detected only a few times. The chain uses TRBV6-5 and TRBJ2-5, with D maybe TRBD2 (5 bases). The CDR3 is made up of 15 amino acids. The germline gives CDR1 MNHEY, CDR2 SVGAGI. V lost 4 bases and J 4 bases, leaving 16 bases between the germline ends. CDR3 sequence: CASSSPSGEGETQYF. CDR3 sequence (DNA): TGTGCCAGCAGTTCCCCCTCAGGCGAGGGAGAGACCCAGTACTTC.

This clonotype was detected a few times. The chain combines TRBV20-1 with TRBJ1-5; perhaps TRBD1 as D (6 bases). Germline V gene lookup returns CDR1 DFQATT and CDR2 SNEGSKA (reference sequence). CDR3 size: 14 residues. V was clipped by 6 bases and J by 1 base, with 13 bases between them. The CDR3 bases are TGCAGTGCCCTAGAGGGGGTAAGCAATCAGCCCCAGCATTTT. Its translation: CSALEGVSNQPQHF.

The chain combines TRBV2 with TRBJ1-5, with D possibly matching TRBD1 (6 bases). Per germline, CDR1 SNHLY and CDR2 FYNNEI. CDR3 size: 15 residues. V was cut by 6 bases and J by 3 bases, with 15 bases left in between. The CDR3 loop reads CASSPSLGANQPQHF. Written as DNA, the CDR3 is TGTGCCAGCAGCCCATCGTTGGGGGCCAATCAGCCCCAGCATTTT.

Only a few counts were recorded for this clonotype. The chain couples TRBV20-1 to TRBJ1-1; D possibly corresponds to TRBD1 (5 bases). The CDR3 covers 16 residues. Trimming cost V 0 bases and J 2 bases, with 16 bases left between them. Germline V CDR1 and CDR2: DFQATT, SNEGSKA (reference sequence). CDR3 sequence: CSARDSLRDGNTEAFF. In DNA, the CDR3 is TGCAGTGCTAGAGATTCCTTGAGGGACGGAAACACTGAAGCTTTCTTT.

This clonotype was seen a handful of times. V is TRBV24-1 and J is TRBJ2-7, with a possible D match to TRBD1 (6 bases). CDR1 KGHDR and CDR2 SFDVKD come from the germline V gene. Trimming cost V 7 bases and J 1 base, with 10 bases left between them. The CDR3 is made up of 13 amino acids. CDR3: CATSQGQSYEQYF. The CDR3 DNA reads as TGTGCCACCAGCCAGGGACAATCCTACGAGCAGTACTTC.

The chain links TRBV7-8 to TRBJ1-4, with D perhaps TRBD1 (6 bases). The germline V and J ends were trimmed by 5 bases and 7 bases, with 17 bases remaining between them. The CDR3 covers 15 residues. From germline, CDR1 is SGHVS and CDR2 FQNEAQ. The CDR3 region has the DNA TGTGCCAGCAGCGCCACAGGGAGCACGGGTGAAAAACTGTTTTTT. Its translation is CASSATGSTGEKLFF.

The rearrangement uses TRBV20-1 and TRBJ1-1; tentative D call: TRBD1 (5 bases). The CDR3 totals 12 residues. Germline CDR1 is DFQATT and CDR2 is SNEGSKA (reference sequence). CDR3 coding DNA: TGCACCCCGGGGGGTTTGAACACTGAAGCTTTCTTT. This encodes CTPGGLNTEAFF.

This clonotype was seen a few times. The rearrangement joins TRBV19 to TRBJ2-3; D might be TRBD1 (5 bases). CDR1 LNHDA and CDR2 SQIVND come from the germline V gene (reference sequence). The V and J ends lost 7 bases and 2 bases respectively, with 16 bases between them. The CDR3 length is 15 residues. CDR3 region: CASTNSRGNTDTQYF. CDR3 DNA: TGTGCCAGTACTAACTCTAGGGGAAACACAGATACGCAGTATTTT.